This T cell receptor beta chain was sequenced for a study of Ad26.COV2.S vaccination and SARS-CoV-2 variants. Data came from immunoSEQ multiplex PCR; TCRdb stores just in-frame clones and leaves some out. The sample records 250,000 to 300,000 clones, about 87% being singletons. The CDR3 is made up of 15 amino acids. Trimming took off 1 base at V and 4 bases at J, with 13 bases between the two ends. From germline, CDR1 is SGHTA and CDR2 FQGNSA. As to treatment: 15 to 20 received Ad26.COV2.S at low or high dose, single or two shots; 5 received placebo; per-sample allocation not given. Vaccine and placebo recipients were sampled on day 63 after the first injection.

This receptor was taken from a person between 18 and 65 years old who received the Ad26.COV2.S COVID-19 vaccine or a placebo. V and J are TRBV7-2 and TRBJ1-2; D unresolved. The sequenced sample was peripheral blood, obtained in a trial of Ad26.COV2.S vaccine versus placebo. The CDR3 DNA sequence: TGTGCCAGCAGCTTAGTTCGGGATACTACCTATGGCTACACCTTC. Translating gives CASSLVRDTTYGYTF.